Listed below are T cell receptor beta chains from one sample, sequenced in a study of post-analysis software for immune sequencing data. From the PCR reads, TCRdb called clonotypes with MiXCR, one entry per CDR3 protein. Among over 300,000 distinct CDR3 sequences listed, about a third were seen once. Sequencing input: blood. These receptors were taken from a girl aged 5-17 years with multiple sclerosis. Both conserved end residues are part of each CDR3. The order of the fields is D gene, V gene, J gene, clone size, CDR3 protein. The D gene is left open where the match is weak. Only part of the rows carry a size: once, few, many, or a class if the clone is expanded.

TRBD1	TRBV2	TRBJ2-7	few	CASSEWDSSYEQYF
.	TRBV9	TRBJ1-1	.	CASSVREGNTEAFF
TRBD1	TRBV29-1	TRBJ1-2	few	CSVEDRDRDFGYTF
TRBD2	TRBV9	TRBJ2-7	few	CASSVAGGASEQYF
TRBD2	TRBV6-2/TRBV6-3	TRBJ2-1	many	CASSYGGGSYNEQFF
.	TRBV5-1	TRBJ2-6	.	CAGENRTSGANVLTF
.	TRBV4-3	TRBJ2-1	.	CASSQVRDILNEQFF
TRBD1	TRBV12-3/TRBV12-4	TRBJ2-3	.	CASSYPERGHTDTQYF
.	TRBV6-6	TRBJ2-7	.	CASRPSSSYEQYF
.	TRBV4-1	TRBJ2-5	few	CASSQELLAQETQYF
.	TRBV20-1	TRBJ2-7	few	CSASLRGTSITYEQYF
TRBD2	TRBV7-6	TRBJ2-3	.	CASSPRGTSGGFTDTQYF
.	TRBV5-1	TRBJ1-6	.	CASSLAGQGNSPLHF
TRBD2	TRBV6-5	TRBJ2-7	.	CASSYGVGRGYEQYF
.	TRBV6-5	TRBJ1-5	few	CASSYREGQPQHF
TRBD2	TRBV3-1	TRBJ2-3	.	CASSQEGLGKRSTDTQYF
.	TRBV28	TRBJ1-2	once	CAGSRQQYGYTF
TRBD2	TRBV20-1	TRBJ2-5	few	CSARDWGTSGGAQEETQYF
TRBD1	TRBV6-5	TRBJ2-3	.	CASSWTDRVSTDTQYF
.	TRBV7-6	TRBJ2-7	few	CASSFRAGPPYEQYF
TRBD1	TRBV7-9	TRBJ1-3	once	CASSFPGTGVGGNTIYF
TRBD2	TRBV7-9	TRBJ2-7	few	CASSAATSGPSYEQYF
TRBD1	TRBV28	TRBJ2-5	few	CASSLNRGQTQYF
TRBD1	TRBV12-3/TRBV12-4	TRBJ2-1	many	CASSPGTDEQFF
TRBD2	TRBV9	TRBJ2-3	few	CASSPVLAGGYTQYF
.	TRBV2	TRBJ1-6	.	CASNGSPGSSYNSPLHF
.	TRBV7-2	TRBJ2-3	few	CASSLMAGTTDTQYF
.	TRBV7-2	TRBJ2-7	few	CASSLTGTRRYEQYF
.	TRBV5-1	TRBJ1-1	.	CASSPETGEAFF
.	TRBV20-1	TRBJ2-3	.	CSARDPPGSSTDTQYF
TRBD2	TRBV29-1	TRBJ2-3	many	CSSRAGGPDTQYF
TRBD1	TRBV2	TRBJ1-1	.	CASRRGQGSTEAFF
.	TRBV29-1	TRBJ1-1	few	CSVGRAQDTEAFF
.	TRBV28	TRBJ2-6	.	CASSFPSVLSGANVLTF
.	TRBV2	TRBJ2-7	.	CASISKAALSYEQYF
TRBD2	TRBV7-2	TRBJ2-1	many	CASRPFSGGSSYNEQFF
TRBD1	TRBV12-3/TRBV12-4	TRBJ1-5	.	CASSLLTGGGQPQHF
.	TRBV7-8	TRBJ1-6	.	CASSPYEEGSPLHF
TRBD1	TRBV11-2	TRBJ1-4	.	CASSLVGTGHEKLFF
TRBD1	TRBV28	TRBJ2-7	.	CASSSGDRPYEQYF
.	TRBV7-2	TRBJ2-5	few	CASSLSDQGSGETQYF
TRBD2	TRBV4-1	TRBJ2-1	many	CASSQVLAGFYNEQFF